This TCR beta chain was sequenced in a study of blood T cell repertoires in COVID-19. On the study more broadly: Sites in the United States, Italy and Spain provided acute and convalescent COVID-19 samples. PBMCs, B-cell-depleted T cells, or T cells provided the cDNA or gDNA that made up the material.

Germline CDR1 and CDR2: SGHKS and YYEKEE (reference sequence). The CDR3 length is 13 residues. V dropped 4 bases and J dropped 4 bases, with 12 bases sitting between them. Authors' data handling: Amplification from reference gene primers served as the basis for estimated nucleated cell counts. Some clones are missing from TCRdb's copy, which holds only in-frame ones; the method was immunoSEQ multiplex PCR. D and trimming were read from the DNA, whereas the V and J calls and clone size are those reported in that table. The sample lists 95,000 or so clones, roughly 78% occurring once. Sequenced input: peripheral blood. The chain joins TRBV5-5 to TRBJ2-7, with a possible D match to TRBD2 (6 bases). The source of this sequence is an elderly woman with active or convalescent COVID-19. The CDR3 sequence: CASSHYGGYEQYF. CDR3 nucleotide sequence: TGTGCCAGCAGCCATTACGGAGGGTACGAGCAGTACTTC.